This T cell receptor beta chain was sequenced for a study of CD8+CD57+ T cells in acquired aplastic anemia. CDR1 is SGHAT, CDR2 FQNNGV, per germline. The CDR3 is 16 amino acids. V was clipped by 3 bases and J by 2 bases, with 15 bases between them. TCR beta VDJ combinations and CDR3 sequences were profiled from genomic DNA. TCRdb reanalysed the reads using MiXCR and keeps one entry per CDR3 protein. The repertoire consists of roughly 190,000 distinct CDR3 sequences, with approximately 52% occurring once and the leading ten covering about a sixth. The sequencing input was sorted CD4+, CD8+, or CD8+CD57+ T cells (not recorded which) from PBMCs. The receptor was isolated from a human donor in good health, serving as a control. The gene calls are TRBV11-2 and TRBJ2-3; D remains ambiguous. The DNA for the CDR3 is TGTGCCAGCAGCTTGTCACAGTCGCTATACACAGATACGCAGTATTTT. Translation: CASSLSQSLYTDTQYF.